A single sample gave rise to the 26 T cell receptor beta chains below, sequenced in a study of T cells after yellow fever vaccination. Each CDR3 protein gets one entry after TCRdb re-called the 5' RACE reads with MiXCR. Of 70,000 or so distinct CDR3 sequences in the sample, approximately 5.9% were seen once. Sequenced material: CD4+ T cells sorted from PBMCs, taken around 15 days after the first yellow fever vaccination. These receptor sequences come from a man in his late teens or twenties who received the YFV17D yellow fever vaccine.

This clonotype was seen ten or more times. The chain employs TRBV20-1 and TRBJ2-1, with 7 bases lining up with TRBD2. V was pared by 5 bases and J by 10 bases, with 14 bases of the junction left unmatched. The CDR3 is 14 amino acids. Germline V CDR1 and CDR2: DFQATT, SNEGSKA (reference sequence). The CDR3 DNA is TGCAGTGCTCCTCGGGGGGTCTTAGATATAGAGCAGTTCTTC. Its translation: CSAPRGVLDIEQFF.

This clonotype appeared a few times. The chain carries TRBV7-7 and TRBJ1-1, with 7 bases that match TRBD1. Germline V CDR1 and CDR2: SSHAT, FNYEAQ (reference sequence). Trimming at V came to 2 bases and at J to 1 base, leaving 16 bases not matched to a gene. This CDR3 comprises 19 residues. In DNA form, the CDR3 reads TGTGCCAGCAGCTTAACACCCACAGGGGTTATTCCAAAGAACACTGAAGCTTTCTTT. Translating it yields CASSLTPTGVIPKNTEAFF.

At least ten counts were recorded for this clonotype. CDR3 region: CASRSTGGRTEAFF. DNA of the CDR3: TGTGCCAGCAGGTCCACAGGGGGCCGCACTGAAGCTTTCTTT. The chain links TRBV12-3 or TRBV12-4 to TRBJ1-1, with 9 bases lining up with TRBD1. The CDR3 runs to 14 residues. The ends lost 6 bases at V and 4 bases at J; junction bases unmatched: 6.

This clonotype was seen repeatedly, ten times or more. The gene calls are TRBV7-3 and TRBJ2-3; D possibly uses TRBD1 or TRBD2 (5 bases each). The germline gives CDR1 SGHTA, CDR2 FQGTGA. V lost 5 bases, J lost 5 bases, and 17 bases lay in between. The CDR3 loop spans 15 amino acids. The CDR3 region has the DNA TGTGCCAGCAGCCCGGGGCCCCGCCTAGGAGATACGCAGTATTTT. It yields the protein CASSPGPRLGDTQYF.

The DNA for the CDR3 is TGTGCCAGTAAGCACAGGGGATTGTATGGCTACACCTTC. It yields the protein CASKHRGLYGYTF. This rearrangement joins TRBV6-6 to TRBJ1-2; 7 bases match TRBD1. In germline, CDR1 is MNHNY, CDR2 SVGAGI (reference sequence). The CDR3 totals 13 residues. V lost 9 bases, J lost 5 bases, and 9 bases stayed unmatched.

This clonotype has ten or more counts. The rearrangement uses TRBV7-9 and TRBJ2-2; either TRBD1 or TRBD2 may fit D (6 bases each). Per the germline V gene, CDR1 is SEHNR and CDR2 is FQNEAQ (reference sequence). This CDR3 region has 16 residues. With 1 base removed from V and 6 bases from J, the gap between germline ends came to 15 bases. For the CDR3, the DNA is TGTGCCAGCAGCTTAGTTCCCCCGGGGGCGCCCGGGGAGCTGTTTTTT. Its protein product is CASSLVPPGAPGELFF.

This clonotype occurred many times. The J gene is TRBJ1-6, the V gene TRBV10-3, with D perhaps TRBD1 (5 bases). The CDR3 extends over 16 amino acids. Per the germline V gene, CDR1 is ENHRY and CDR2 is SYGVKD. V gave up 0 bases and J gave up 7 bases, with 13 bases separating them. The CDR3 loop is CAISESSRGRNSPLHF. CDR3 nucleotide sequence: TGTGCCATCAGTGAGTCGAGTAGGGGCCGCAATTCACCCCTCCACTTT.

This clonotype was recorded at least ten times. This chain connects TRBV5-1 to TRBJ2-2; no reliable D call. This CDR3 spans 15 amino acids. The germline V gene has CDR1 SGHRS and CDR2 YFSETQ. Trimming cost V 1 base and J 7 bases, with 14 bases left between them. The chain's CDR3 is CASSLSEEIGGELFF. CDR3 nucleotides: TGCGCCAGCAGCTTGTCCGAGGAGATCGGCGGGGAGCTGTTTTTT. Together with reference TRBV5-1 and TRBJ2-2, the CDR3 gives the full variable domain: KAGVTQTPRYLIKTRGQQVTLSCSPISGHRSVSWYQQTPGQGLQFLFEYFSETQRNKGNFPGRFSGRQFSNSRSEMNVSTLELGDSALYLCASSLSEEIGGELFFGEGSRLTVL.

In this sample, this clonotype turned up many times. The chain recombines TRBV12-3 or TRBV12-4 with TRBJ2-7; D may correspond to TRBD1 or TRBD2 (5 bases each). The CDR3 loop spans 15 amino acids. Trimming removed 3 bases from V and 4 bases from J, with 16 bases in between. CDR3 protein: CASSFGGSTIYEQYF. CDR3 DNA sequence: TGTGCCAGCAGTTTTGGGGGTTCGACGATTTACGAGCAGTACTTC.

The sample holds many counts of this clonotype. The CDR3 DNA is TGTGCCACCAGTGAATCAGGGGGCAACCAAGAGACCCAGTACTTC. As protein: CATSESGGNQETQYF. The gene calls are TRBV24-1 and TRBJ2-5; 8 nucleotides line up with TRBD1. The trim removed 4 bases at V and 0 bases at J, leaving 3 bases unmatched. CDR1 is KGHDR, CDR2 SFDVKD, per germline. The CDR3 consists of 15 residues.

This clonotype has ten or more counts. The V call is TRBV5-8, the J call TRBJ2-3, with D perhaps matching TRBD2 (5 bases). The germline V gene has CDR1 SGHTS and CDR2 YDEGEE. Trimming shortened V by 5 bases and J by 1 base, and 8 bases separated the two germline ends. The CDR3 is 13 residues long. The CDR3, as DNA: TGTGCCAGCAGGAGGGTGGGCACAGATACGCAGTATTTT. As protein: CASRRVGTDTQYF.

This clonotype was seen many times. The chain combines TRBV27 with TRBJ2-3; D gene uncertain. This CDR3 has 13 amino acids. Germline CDR1 MNHEY, CDR2 SMNVEV (reference sequence). V lost 3 bases, J lost 0 bases, and 4 bases lay in between. This CDR3 is CASSFLSTDTQYF. CDR3 sequence (DNA): TGTGCCAGCAGTTTCCTTAGCACAGATACGCAGTATTTT.

This clonotype has ten or more counts. The chain has TRBV11-3 and TRBJ2-1, with a tentative D call TRBD2 (5 bases). Trimming took 5 bases from V and 5 from J, leaving 13 bases between them. The CDR3 has 14 residues. CDR1 and CDR2 from the germline V gene are SGHNT and YENEEA. CDR3 sequence reads: CASSRDGVDNEQFF. As DNA, the CDR3 is TGTGCCAGCAGCCGAGACGGGGTAGACAATGAGCAGTTCTTC.

This clonotype was counted at least ten times. The chain links TRBV20-1 to TRBJ2-3, with 7 bases identical to TRBD2. The CDR3 runs to 15 residues. With V trimmed by 2 bases and J by 0 bases, 5 bases remained unmatched. Looked up from germline, CDR1 is DFQATT and CDR2 is SNEGSKA (reference sequence). CDR3 amino acids: CSARSWRESTDTQYF. CDR3 sequence (DNA): TGCAGTGCTAGAAGCTGGCGGGAGAGCACAGATACGCAGTATTTT.

This clonotype was detected ten times or more. This chain joins TRBV20-1 and TRBJ2-1, with TRBD2 matching 12 bases. J lost 4 bases, V lost 3 bases, and 7 bases had no gene match. This CDR3 is 16 amino acids long. The germline gives CDR1 DFQATT, CDR2 SNEGSKA (reference sequence). DNA of the CDR3: TGCAGTGCTAGCAGACTAGCGGGGGTTCTATACAATGAGCAGTTCTTC. Its translation is CSASRLAGVLYNEQFF.

The table lists this clonotype with many counts. The chain recombines TRBV12-3 or TRBV12-4 with TRBJ1-2; D remains ambiguous. The CDR3 loop spans 12 amino acids. Between the trimmed V and J ends, which lost 7 bases and 8 bases, there was a span of 14 bases. The CDR3 here is CASKLQAGGYTF. CDR3 DNA: TGTGCCAGCAAGCTGCAAGCCGGGGGCTACACCTTC.

The chain employs TRBV28 and TRBJ2-5; no definite D call. The CDR3 sequence is 12 residues long. V lost 4 bases, J lost 11 bases, and 14 bases lay in between. CDR1 MDHEN and CDR2 SYDVKM come from the germline V gene. The CDR3 is CASSSAGEIQYF. CDR3 DNA sequence: TGTGCCAGCAGTTCCGCCGGAGAAATACAGTACTTC.

This clonotype appeared many times. This chain's CDR3 is CATSDGNQPQHF. In nucleotides, the CDR3 is TGTGCCACCAGTGATGGGAATCAGCCCCAGCATTTT. V gene TRBV24-1 combines with J gene TRBJ1-5; unclear D gene. CDR3 size: 12 residues. Per the germline V gene, CDR1 is KGHDR and CDR2 is SFDVKD. Between the trimmed V and J ends, which lost 3 bases and 4 bases, there was a span of 3 bases.

This clonotype was detected many times. The chain combines TRBV7-3 with TRBJ2-2; maybe TRBD2 (5 bases). The CDR3 consists of 16 residues. Germline CDR1 reads SGHTA; CDR2 reads FQGTGA. Trimming removed 2 bases at V and 4 bases at J, with 14 bases between. DNA for the CDR3: TGTGCCAGCAGCTTACCTTCCGGGATAATCACCGGGGAGCTGTTTTTT. Encoded protein: CASSLPSGIITGELFF.

This clonotype showed up many times. The V call is TRBV7-2, the J call TRBJ2-5; D gene unclear. Germline CDR1 reads SGHTA; CDR2 reads FQGNSA. Trimming shortened V by 7 bases and J by 0 bases, and 6 bases separated the two germline ends. The CDR3 runs 12 residues. The CDR3 protein is CASTGYQETQYF. The CDR3 nucleotides are TGTGCCAGCACGGGTTACCAAGAGACCCAGTACTTC.

In this sample, this clonotype turned up many times. V gene TRBV7-2 combines with J gene TRBJ2-7, with TRBD2 matching 9 bases. Per the germline V gene, CDR1 is SGHTA and CDR2 is FQGNSA. Losses at the gene ends were 1 base for V and 7 bases for J; bases not matched to a gene: 8. This CDR3 is built from 15 residues. The CDR3 DNA sequence: TGTGCCAGCAGCTTAGGTGGTAGCGGGGGTGGGGAGCAGTACGTC. It encodes CASSLGGSGGGEQYV.

This clonotype was recorded many times. The V gene is TRBV5-5, the J gene TRBJ2-4, with a weak D call TRBD2 (6 bases). This CDR3 spans 14 amino acids. Between the trimmed V and J ends, which lost 2 bases and 5 bases, there was a span of 11 bases. Germline V gives CDR1 SGHKS, CDR2 YYEKEE (reference sequence). The CDR3 coding sequence is TGTGCCAGCAGCTTTTCTTCGGGGGAAAACATTCAGTACTTC. It encodes CASSFSSGENIQYF. The full variable domain, in which reference TRBV5-5 and TRBJ2-4 provide the parts outside the CDR3, is DAGVTQSPTHLIKTRGQQVTLRCSPISGHKSVSWYQQVLGQGPQFIFQYYEKEERGRGNFPDRFSARQFPNYSSELNVNALLLGDSALYLCASSFSSGENIQYFGAGTRLSVL.

This clonotype came up many times. The chain couples TRBV7-2 to TRBJ2-1; D gene ambiguous. Germline lookup yields CDR1 SGHTA and CDR2 FQGNSA. The CDR3 sequence is 12 residues long. With 2 bases removed from V and 10 bases from J, the gap between germline ends came to 9 bases. The DNA of the CDR3 is TGTGCCAGCAGCTTAATAGTCGGGGAGCAGTTCTTC. Translated, it gives CASSLIVGEQFF.

This clonotype was recorded many times. V and J are TRBV4-1 and TRBJ1-4; TRBD1 might be the D (5 bases). Trimming took 0 bases from V and 0 from J, leaving 14 bases between them. CDR1 is MGHRA and CDR2 is YSYEKL in the germline V gene. CDR3 size: 18 residues. The chain's CDR3 is CASSQDRGTDATNEKLFF. CDR3 in DNA: TGCGCCAGCAGCCAAGATCGGGGCACCGATGCAACTAATGAAAAACTGTTTTTT.

In its sample, this clonotype was seen many times. The chain uses TRBV27 and TRBJ1-2; D is uncertain. The CDR3 covers 13 residues. The germline gives CDR1 MNHEY, CDR2 SMNVEV (reference sequence). V was shortened by 3 bases and J by 8 bases, with 13 bases between the two germline ends. The CDR3, as DNA: TGTGCCAGCAGTTTGCGGGGAGGAGAAGGCTACACCTTC. It is translated as CASSLRGGEGYTF.

This clonotype showed up many times. The chain links TRBV7-2 to TRBJ1-1; D gene ambiguous. Per germline, CDR1 SGHTA and CDR2 FQGNSA. Trimming removed 2 bases at V and 1 base at J, with 11 bases between. The CDR3 consists of 15 residues. CDR3 protein: CASSLWRQANTEAFF. The CDR3 DNA sequence: TGTGCCAGCAGCTTATGGCGGCAAGCGAACACTGAAGCTTTCTTT.